The clone carrying this T cell receptor beta chain was observed a single time. The data stem from a study of cytomegalovirus exposure and HLA in healthy donors. Study as a whole: Early released data had about 85 million unique TCRs, all coming from HLA-typed donors. Caucasian-associated ancestry cluster membership applied to approximately 80% of approximately 420 genotyped donors.

Both 60 Vbeta primers and 13 Jbeta primers went into the PCR. The protocol was immunoSEQ multiplex PCR, while the TCRdb copy is restricted to in-frame clones and leaves out a portion. The data hold some 62,000 clones, with around 87% observed a single time. The sample was PBMCs. This receptor was identified in a man aged 18 to 35 in good health and CMV-seronegative.

The DNA for the CDR3 is TGTGCCAGCGGTCCCCCGTTCGACGGAGGCCAGACTGGGGCCAACGTCCTGACTTTC. This codes for CASGPPFDGGQTGANVLTF. The J gene is TRBJ2-6, the V gene TRBV2, with TRBD2 as a possible D gene (5 bases). V gave up 8 bases and J gave up 2 bases, with 25 bases separating them. The CDR3 contains 19 residues. Germline values: CDR1 SNHLY, CDR2 FYNNEI.